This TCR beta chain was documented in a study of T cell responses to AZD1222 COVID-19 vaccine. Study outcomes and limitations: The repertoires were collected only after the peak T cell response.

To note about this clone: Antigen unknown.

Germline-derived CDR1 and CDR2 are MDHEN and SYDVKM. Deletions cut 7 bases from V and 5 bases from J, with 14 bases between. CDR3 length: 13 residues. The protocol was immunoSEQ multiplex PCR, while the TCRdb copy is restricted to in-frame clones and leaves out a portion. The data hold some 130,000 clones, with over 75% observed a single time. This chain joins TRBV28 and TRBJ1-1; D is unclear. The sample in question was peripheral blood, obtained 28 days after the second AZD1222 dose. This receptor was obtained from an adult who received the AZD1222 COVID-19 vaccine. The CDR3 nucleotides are TGTGCCAGCACGGAGTCAAGTAGGACTGAAGCTTTCTTT. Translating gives CASTESSRTEAFF.